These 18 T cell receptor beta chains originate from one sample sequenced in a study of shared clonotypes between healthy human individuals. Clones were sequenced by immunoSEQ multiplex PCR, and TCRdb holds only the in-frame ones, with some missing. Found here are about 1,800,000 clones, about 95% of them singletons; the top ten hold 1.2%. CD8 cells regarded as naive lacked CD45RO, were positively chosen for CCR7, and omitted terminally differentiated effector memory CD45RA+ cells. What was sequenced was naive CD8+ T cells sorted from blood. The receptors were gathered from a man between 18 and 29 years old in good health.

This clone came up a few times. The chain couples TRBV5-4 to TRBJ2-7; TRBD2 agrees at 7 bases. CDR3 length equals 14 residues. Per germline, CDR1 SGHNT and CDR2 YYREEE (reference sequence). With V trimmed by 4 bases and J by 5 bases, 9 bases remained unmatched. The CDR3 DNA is TGTGCCAGCAGCAATCGCGGGAGCGGGGACGAGCAGTACTTC. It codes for CASSNRGSGDEQYF.

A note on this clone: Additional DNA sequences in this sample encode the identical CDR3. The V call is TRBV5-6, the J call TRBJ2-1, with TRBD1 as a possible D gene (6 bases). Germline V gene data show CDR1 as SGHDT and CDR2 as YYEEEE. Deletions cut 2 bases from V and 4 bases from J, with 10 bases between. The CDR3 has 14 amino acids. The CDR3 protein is CASSLGQGYNEQFF. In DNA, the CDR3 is TGTGCCAGCAGCTTAGGGCAGGGGTACAATGAGCAGTTCTTC.

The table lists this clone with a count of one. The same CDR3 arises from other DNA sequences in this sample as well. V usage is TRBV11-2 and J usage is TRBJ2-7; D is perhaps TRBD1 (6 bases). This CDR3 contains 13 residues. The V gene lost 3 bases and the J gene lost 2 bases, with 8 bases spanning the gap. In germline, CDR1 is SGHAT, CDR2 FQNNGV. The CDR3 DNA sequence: TGTGCCAGCAGCTTGACAGGACCCTACGAGCAGTACTTC. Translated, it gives CASSLTGPYEQYF.

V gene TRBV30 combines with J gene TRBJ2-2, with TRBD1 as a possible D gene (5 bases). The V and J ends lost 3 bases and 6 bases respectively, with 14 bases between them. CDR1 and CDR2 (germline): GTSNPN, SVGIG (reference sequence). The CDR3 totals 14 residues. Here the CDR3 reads CAWRGVMTAGELFF. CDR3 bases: TGTGCCTGGAGAGGTGTTATGACAGCCGGGGAGCTGTTTTTT.

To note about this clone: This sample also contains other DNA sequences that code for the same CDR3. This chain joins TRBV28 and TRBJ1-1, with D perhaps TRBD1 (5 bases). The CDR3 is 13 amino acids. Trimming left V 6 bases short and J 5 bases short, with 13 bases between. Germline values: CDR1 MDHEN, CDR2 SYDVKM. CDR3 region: CASSLAGGTEAFF. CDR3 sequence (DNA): TGTGCCAGCAGCCTAGCTGGGGGAACTGAAGCTTTCTTT.

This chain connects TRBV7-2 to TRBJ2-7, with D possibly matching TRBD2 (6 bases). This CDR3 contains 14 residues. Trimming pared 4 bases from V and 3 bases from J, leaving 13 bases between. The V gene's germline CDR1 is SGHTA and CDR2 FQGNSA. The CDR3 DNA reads TGTGCCAGCAGCTCGACTAGTACCTTCTACGAGCAGTACTTC. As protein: CASSSTSTFYEQYF.

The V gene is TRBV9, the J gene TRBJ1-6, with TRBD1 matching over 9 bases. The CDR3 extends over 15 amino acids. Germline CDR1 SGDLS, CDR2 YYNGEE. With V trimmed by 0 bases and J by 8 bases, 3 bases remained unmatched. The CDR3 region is CASSVGGQGYSPLHF. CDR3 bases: TGTGCCAGCAGCGTAGGGGGACAGGGATATTCACCCCTCCACTTT.

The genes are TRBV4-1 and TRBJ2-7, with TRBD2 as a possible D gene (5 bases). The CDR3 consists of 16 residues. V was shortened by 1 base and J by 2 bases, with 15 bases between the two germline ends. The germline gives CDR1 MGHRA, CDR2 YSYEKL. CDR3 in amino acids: CASSQAYGDAAYEQYF. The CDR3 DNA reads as TGCGCCAGCAGCCAAGCTTACGGGGATGCGGCCTACGAGCAGTACTTC.

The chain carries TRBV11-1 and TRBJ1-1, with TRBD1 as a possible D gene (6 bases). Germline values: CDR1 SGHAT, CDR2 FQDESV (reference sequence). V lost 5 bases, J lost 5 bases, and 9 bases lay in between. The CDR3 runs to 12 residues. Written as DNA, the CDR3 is TGTGCCAGCAGCCCTGGACAGACTGAAGCTTTCTTT. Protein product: CASSPGQTEAFF.

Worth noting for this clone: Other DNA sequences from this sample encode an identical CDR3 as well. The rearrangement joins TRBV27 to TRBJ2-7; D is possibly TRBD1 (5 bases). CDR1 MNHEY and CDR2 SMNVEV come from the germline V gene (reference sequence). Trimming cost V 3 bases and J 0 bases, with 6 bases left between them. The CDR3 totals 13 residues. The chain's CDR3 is CASSLDNSYEQYF. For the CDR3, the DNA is TGTGCCAGCAGTTTGGACAACTCCTACGAGCAGTACTTC.

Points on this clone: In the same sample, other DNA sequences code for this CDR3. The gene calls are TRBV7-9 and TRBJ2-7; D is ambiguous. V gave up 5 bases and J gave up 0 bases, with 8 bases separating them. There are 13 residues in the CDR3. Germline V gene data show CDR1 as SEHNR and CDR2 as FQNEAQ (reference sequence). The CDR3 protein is CASSPQSSYEQYF. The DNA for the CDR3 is TGTGCCAGCAGCCCTCAGTCCTCCTACGAGCAGTACTTC.

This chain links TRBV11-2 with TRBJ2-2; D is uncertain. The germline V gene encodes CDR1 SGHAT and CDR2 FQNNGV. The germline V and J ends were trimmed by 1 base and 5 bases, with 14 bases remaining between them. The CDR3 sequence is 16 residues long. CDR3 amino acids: CASSLGPTMRTGELFF. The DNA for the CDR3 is TGTGCCAGCAGCTTAGGCCCGACCATGCGGACCGGGGAGCTGTTTTTT.

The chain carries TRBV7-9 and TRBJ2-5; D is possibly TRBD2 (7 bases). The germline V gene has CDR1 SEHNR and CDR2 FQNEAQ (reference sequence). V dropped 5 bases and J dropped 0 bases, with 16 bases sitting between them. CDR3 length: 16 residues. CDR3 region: CASSPPEGGNQETQYF. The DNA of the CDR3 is TGTGCCAGCAGCCCACCCGAGGGGGGGAACCAAGAGACCCAGTACTTC.

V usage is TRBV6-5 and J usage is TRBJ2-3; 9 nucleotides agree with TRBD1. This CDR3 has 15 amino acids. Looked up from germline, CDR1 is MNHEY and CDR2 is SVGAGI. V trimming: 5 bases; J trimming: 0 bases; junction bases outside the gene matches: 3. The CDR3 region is CASSRTGASTDTQYF. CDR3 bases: TGTGCCAGCAGTCGGACAGGGGCTAGCACAGATACGCAGTATTTT.

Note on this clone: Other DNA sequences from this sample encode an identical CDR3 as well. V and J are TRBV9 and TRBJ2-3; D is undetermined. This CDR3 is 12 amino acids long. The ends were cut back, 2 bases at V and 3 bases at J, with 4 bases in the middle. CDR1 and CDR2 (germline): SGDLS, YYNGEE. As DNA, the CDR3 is TGTGCCAGCAGCGTGGGAACAGATACGCAGTATTTT. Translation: CASSVGTDTQYF.

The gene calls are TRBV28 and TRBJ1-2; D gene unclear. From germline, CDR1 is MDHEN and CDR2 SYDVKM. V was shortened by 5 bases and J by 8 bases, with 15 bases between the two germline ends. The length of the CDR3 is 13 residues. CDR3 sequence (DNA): TGTGCCAGCAGTCCCATCCTAGAGGAGGGCTACACCTTC. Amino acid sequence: CASSPILEEGYTF.

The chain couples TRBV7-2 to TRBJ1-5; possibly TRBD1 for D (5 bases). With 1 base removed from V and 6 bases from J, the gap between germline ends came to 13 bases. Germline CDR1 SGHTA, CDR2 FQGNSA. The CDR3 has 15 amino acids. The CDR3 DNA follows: TGTGCCAGCAGCTTAGATTCGGGGACGGCTCAGCCCCAGCATTTT. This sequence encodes CASSLDSGTAQPQHF.

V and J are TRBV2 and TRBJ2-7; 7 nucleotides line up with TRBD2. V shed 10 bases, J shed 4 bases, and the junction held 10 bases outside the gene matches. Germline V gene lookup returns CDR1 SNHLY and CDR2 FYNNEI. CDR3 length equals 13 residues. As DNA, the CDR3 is TGTGCCACCTCAGGGAGGGCTTCTTACGAGCAGTACTTC. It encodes CATSGRASYEQYF. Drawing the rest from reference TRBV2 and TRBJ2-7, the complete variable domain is EPEVTQTPSHQVTQMGQEVILRCVPISNHLYFYWYRQILGQKVEFLVSFYNNEISEKSEIFDDQFSVERPDGSNFTLKIRSTKLEDSAMYFCATSGRASYEQYFGPGTRLTVT.